The present TCR beta chain was sequenced within a study of blood T cell repertoires in COVID-19. Overall study context: Donors in the United States, Italy and Spain gave samples during acute or convalescent COVID-19.

CDR3 length equals 15 residues. The germline V and J ends were trimmed by 0 bases and 5 bases, with 12 bases remaining between them. Germline lookup yields CDR1 MNHEY and CDR2 SVGEGT. This clone was seen a handful of times. Only in-frame clones appear in the TCRdb table, and some are missing; sequencing was by immunoSEQ multiplex PCR. Among roughly 300,000 clones listed, 80% to 90% were seen once. The chain joins TRBV6-2 or TRBV6-3 to TRBJ2-3, with D possibly being TRBD2 (6 bases). This sequence originates from a woman aged 50 to 65 who had recovered from COVID-19. What was sequenced was peripheral blood. CDR3 protein: CASSYSEGSVDTQYF. CDR3 nucleotide sequence: TGTGCCAGCAGTTACTCGGAGGGGTCGGTAGATACGCAGTATTTT.